This is a list of T cell receptor beta chains from one sample in a study of T cells in Graves' hyperthyroidism and ophthalmopathy. TCRdb independently ran MiXCR on the multiplex PCR reads; one entry per CDR3 protein. The sample holds 94,000 or so distinct CDR3 sequences; roughly 56% are singletons and the top ten take 25% to 30%. Sequenced sample: blood. The receptors were gathered from a woman aged 40 to 50 with Graves' hyperthyroidism. Both conserved end residues are part of each CDR3. Each record gives: CDR3 length, V gene, J gene, D gene, clone size, CDR3 DNA, CDR3 protein. D genes are given only for firm matches. Expanded clones get a size class; other rows say once, few or many, or leave the size out.

12	TRBV29-1	TRBJ2-7	NA	NA	TGCAGCGTTGAGGCGGGACCCCCCGGGCAGTACTTC	CSVEAGPPGQYF
13	TRBV7-8	TRBJ2-7	TRBD1	NA	TGTGCCAGCAGCTTGCTGACAGGGTCCGAGCAGTACTTC	CASSLLTGSEQYF
15	TRBV7-3	TRBJ2-2	TRBD2	NA	TGTGCCAAACTTAGCGGGAGGAAGAACACCGGGGAGCTGTTTTTT	CAKLSGRKNTGELFF
16	TRBV5-1	TRBJ2-7	TRBD1	NA	TGCGCCAGCAGCTCGGGGACAGGGCCATCGTCCTACGAGCAGTACTTC	CASSSGTGPSSYEQYF
14	TRBV5-4	TRBJ2-5	TRBD2	NA	TGTGCCAGCAGCTTGGGCGGGAGCAGGGAGACCCAGTACTTC	CASSLGGSRETQYF
14	TRBV15	TRBJ1-5	TRBD1	NA	TGTGCCACCAGCAGTGCTTGGACAGGGCAGCCCCAGCATTTT	CATSSAWTGQPQHF
16	TRBV2	TRBJ1-4	NA	NA	TGTGCCAGCAGTGAACAGGGTCTGGGTTTGGGTGAAAAACTGTTTTTT	CASSEQGLGLGEKLFF
15	TRBV10-3	TRBJ1-6	TRBD1	NA	TGTGCCTGGGTGAGTGGACAGGGCGTCGATTCACCCCCCCACTTT	CAWVSGQGVDSPPHF
15	TRBV2	TRBJ1-2	TRBD1	NA	TGTGCCAGCAGTCCGCGCCAGGGGACAGCCTCTGGAAACACCTTC	CASSPRQGTASGNTF
13	TRBV20-1	TRBJ2-5	NA	many	TGCAGTGCTAGCGGGAGAGACCAAGAGACCCATTACTTC	CSASGRDQETHYF
12	TRBV12-3/TRBV12-4	TRBJ1-2	NA	many	TGTGCCAGCAACCGCGGCACCTTGGGCTACACCTTC	CASNRGTLGYTF
14	TRBV15	TRBJ1-2	TRBD1	NA	TGTGCCACCAAGACAGGGACAGATCCTTATGGCTACACCTTC	CATKTGTDPYGYTF
15	TRBV18	TRBJ1-5	NA	NA	TGTGCCAGCTCATCAACCCGGACAGTCAATCAGCCCCAGCATTTT	CASSSTRTVNQPQHF
17	TRBV7-2	TRBJ1-2	NA	many	TGTGCCAGCAGTCTTTTCCTTCTCGCACCCGAGGGCTATGGCTACACCTTC	CASSLFLLAPEGYGYTF
14	TRBV4-3	TRBJ2-7	NA	once	TGCGCCAGCAGCCCGTCGGGGGGCAGGGGGGAGCAGTACTTC	CASSPSGGRGEQYF
13	TRBV20-1	TRBJ2-7	NA	NA	TGCAGTGCTAGGCAGGGCACGGAATACGAGCAGTACTTC	CSARQGTEYEQYF
14	TRBV7-9	TRBJ2-5	NA	once	TGTGCCAGCAGCTTCAGTTCTGCCGGGGAGGCCCAGTACTTC	CASSFSSAGEAQYF
14	TRBV20-1	TRBJ2-7	TRBD2	many	TGCAGTGCTGAAGCCGGGACTAGCGGTTTAAGGCAGTACTTC	CSAEAGTSGLRQYF
12	TRBV28	TRBJ2-7	NA	many	TGTGCCAGCGGCGGGTTCCCCTTCGAGCAGTACTTC	CASGGFPFEQYF
16	TRBV9	TRBJ2-2	TRBD1	many	TGTGCCAGCAGCGCCCGGGACAGGGGGAGCACCGGGGAGCTGTTTTTT	CASSARDRGSTGELFF
13	TRBV12-5	TRBJ2-5	TRBD1	many	TGTGCTAGTGGCTCGGGACAGCAAGAGACCCAGTACTTC	CASGSGQQETQYF
15	TRBV7-9	TRBJ2-7	TRBD2	many	TGTGCCAGCAGCTTTACTAGCGGGATTGCCTACGAGCAGTACTTC	CASSFTSGIAYEQYF
14	TRBV10-3	TRBJ1-1	NA	NA	TGTGCCATCAGTTTTGACCCCTCCGGCACTGAAGCTTTCTTT	CAISFDPSGTEAFF
15	TRBV19	TRBJ1-2	NA	NA	TGTGCCTGGAGTGGGAGGGCCGCGGGGGTGGGTGGCTACACCTTC	CAWSGRAAGVGGYTF
17	TRBV29-1	TRBJ2-6	NA	few	TGCAGCTCACCACAGGCTGGGGCCCGCTCTGGGGCCAACGTCCTGACTTTC	CSSPQAGARSGANVLTF
17	TRBV30	TRBJ1-3	TRBD1	few	TGTGCCTGGAGTGTACGGGGGACAGGGCTGGGTGGAAACACCATATATTTT	CAWSVRGTGLGGNTIYF
16	TRBV7-8	TRBJ2-7	NA	NA	TGTGCCAGCAGCTTAAAAGGGAGGACAGATTGCTACGAGCAGTACTTC	CASSLKGRTDCYEQYF
12	TRBV19	TRBJ2-2	NA	many	TGTGCCAGTAGGCCGACTGCCGGGGAGCTGTTTTTT	CASRPTAGELFF
14	TRBV5-8	TRBJ1-1	NA	many	TGTGCCAGCAGCTTGCCCCAGTCGAACACTGAAGCTTTCTTT	CASSLPQSNTEAFF
16	TRBV7-9	TRBJ2-2	NA	many	TGTGCCAGCAGCCTGATAAGCGGGTCGAACCCCGGGGAGCTGTTTTTT	CASSLISGSNPGELFF
16	TRBV15	TRBJ1-5	TRBD1	once	TGTGCCACCAGCAGAAGCCGACAGGGGAGGGATCAGCCCCAGCATTTT	CATSRSRQGRDQPQHF
10	TRBV30	TRBJ2-5	NA	NA	TGTGCCTGGAGTGAAGAGACCCAGTACTTC	CAWSEETQYF
16	TRBV11-2	TRBJ2-5	TRBD2	once	TGTGCCAGCAGAAGACTAGCGGGAGGGCGGGTAGAGACCCAGTACTTC	CASRRLAGGRVETQYF
13	TRBV6-6	TRBJ1-1	NA	many	TGTGCCAGCGAGGTGCTCATGAACACTGAAGCTTTCTTT	CASEVLMNTEAFF